These 12 T cell receptor beta chains originate from one sample sequenced in a study of CD8+ T cells in alopecia areata. As the sequencing template, cDNA was produced by extracting RNA and reverse transcribing it. Only in-frame clones appear in the TCRdb table, and some are missing; sequencing was by immunoSEQ multiplex PCR. The sample contains 140,000 or so clones, approximately 60% of which appear only once. Material: CD8+ T cells sorted from blood. The receptor source for this set is a human donor in good health.

This clone was picked up a small number of times. This chain joins TRBV29-1 and TRBJ2-6; TRBD2 is a possible D gene (6 bases). From germline, CDR1 is SQVTM and CDR2 ANQGSEA. CDR3 length: 15 amino acids. The V and J ends lost 7 bases and 2 bases respectively, with 15 bases between them. DNA of the CDR3: TGCAGCGCCGGGGGAGGAATTGCTGGGGCCAACGTCCTGACTTTC. Its translation is CSAGGGIAGANVLTF.

J is TRBJ2-1 and V is TRBV9, with TRBD2 as a possible D gene (6 bases). CDR3 length equals 13 residues. Trimming took off 2 bases at V and 10 bases at J, with 13 bases between the two ends. From germline, CDR1 is SGDLS and CDR2 YYNGEE. CDR3 bases: TGTGCCAGCAGCGTGGGGGGTCCAGGAGAGCAGTTCTTC. Protein: CASSVGGPGEQFF.

This clone was found once. The identical CDR3 is also encoded by other nucleotide sequences in the sample. The gene calls are TRBV7-6 and TRBJ2-7; the match to TRBD2 covers 14 bases. In germline, CDR1 is SGHVS, CDR2 FNYEAQ. Trimming at V came to 3 bases and at J to 4 bases, leaving 5 bases not matched to a gene. The length of the CDR3 is 16 residues. The CDR3 coding sequence is TGTGCCAGCAGCTTGGGGACTAGCGGGAGTTCGTACGAGCAGTACTTC. Protein product: CASSLGTSGSSYEQYF.

The chain links TRBV7-8 to TRBJ2-7; no firm D call. The germline V gene encodes CDR1 SGHVS and CDR2 FQNEAQ. This CDR3 contains 17 residues. The V gene lost 5 bases and the J gene lost 7 bases, with 27 bases spanning the gap. The CDR3 DNA reads TGTGCCAGCAGCCTTCCATTGGATCCTATGGCAGACGAAGAGCAGTACTTC. This sequence encodes CASSLPLDPMADEEQYF.

The V and J genes are TRBV27 and TRBJ1-2; no clear D. Germline loops: CDR1 MNHEY, CDR2 SMNVEV (reference sequence). CDR3 length equals 15 residues. Trimming stripped 2 bases from V and 7 bases from J, with 17 bases between. Here the CDR3 DNA reads TGTGCCAGCAGTTTAGGGAGGCCGCTAGTCTCTGGCTACACCTTC. Translation: CASSLGRPLVSGYTF.

CDR3 amino acids: CASSLGRNGYTF. CDR3 bases: TGTGCCAGCAGCTTGGGCCGGAATGGCTACACCTTC. The rearrangement links TRBV7-9 to TRBJ1-2; unclear D gene. The CDR3 runs to 12 residues. V lost 3 bases, J lost 6 bases, and 8 bases lay in between. The germline gives CDR1 SEHNR, CDR2 FQNEAQ (reference sequence).

The rearrangement links TRBV7-9 to TRBJ2-2; 7 positions agree with TRBD1. The CDR3 is 15 amino acids. From germline, CDR1 is SEHNR and CDR2 FQNEAQ (reference sequence). V lost 5 bases, J lost 5 bases, and 8 bases stayed unmatched. The CDR3 sequence: CASSTRQGATGELFF. The CDR3 region has the DNA TGTGCCAGCAGCACCCGACAGGGTGCGACCGGGGAGCTGTTTTTT.

The sample holds a few counts of this clone. V gene TRBV25-1 combines with J gene TRBJ2-6; perhaps TRBD2 as D (5 bases). Deletions cut 4 bases from V and 4 bases from J, with 14 bases between. The CDR3 is 16 residues long. Germline values: CDR1 MGHDK, CDR2 SYGVNS. CDR3 bases: TGTGCCAGCAGTGGGCCCGGGATGTACGGGGCCAACGTCCTGACTTTC. Its protein product is CASSGPGMYGANVLTF.

V and J are TRBV14 and TRBJ2-2; D unclear. The germline gives CDR1 SGHDN, CDR2 FVKESK. CDR3 length: 15 amino acids. V was shortened by 1 base and J by 0 bases, with 6 bases between the two germline ends. CDR3 sequence (DNA): TGTGCCAGCAGCCAAGTCACTTCGAACACCGGGGAGCTGTTTTTT. It encodes CASSQVTSNTGELFF.

The V gene is TRBV29-1, the J gene TRBJ2-1; 16 bases agree with TRBD2. Germline assignment: CDR1 SQVTM and CDR2 ANQGSEA. CDR3 length: 17 amino acids. V shed 3 bases and J 0 bases; nucleotides not matched to a gene: 2. The CDR3 nucleotides read TGCAGCGTTGAGGGACTAGCGGGAGGGCCCTCCTACAATGAGCAGTTCTTC. Protein product: CSVEGLAGGPSYNEQFF.

The J gene is TRBJ1-1, the V gene TRBV23-1; tentatively, D is TRBD1 (5 bases). TRBV23-1 is labeled an ORF, and its function is uncertain. CDR3 length equals 16 residues. Trimming pared 0 bases from V and 5 bases from J, leaving 16 bases between. The CDR3 here is CASSQSRKRGQTEAFF. CDR3 DNA: TGCGCCAGCAGTCAATCAAGGAAGCGGGGCCAGACTGAAGCTTTCTTT.

The chain uses TRBV6-6 and TRBJ1-5; the D gene is possibly TRBD1 (6 bases). Germline CDR1 is MNHNY and CDR2 is SVGAGI (reference sequence). V lost 0 bases and J lost 5, with 11 bases in between. There are 15 residues in the CDR3. The CDR3 DNA reads as TGTGCCAGCAGTTACTCGATCAGGGGAGATCAGCCCCAGCATTTT. Its protein is CASSYSIRGDQPQHF.